Included here is one T cell receptor beta chain sequence, with context. These data are taken from a study of blood T cell repertoires in COVID-19. TCRdb keeps only in-frame clones here, not all; method: immunoSEQ multiplex PCR. The sample comprises hundreds of thousands of clones, 70% to 90% of which are singletons, and about 1.5% rests with the top ten. This CDR3 contains 11 residues. Germline values: CDR1 DFQATT, CDR2 SNEGSKA (reference sequence). V was cut by 2 bases and J by 9 bases, with 10 bases left in between. This sequence originates from a woman aged 45-59 years who had recovered from COVID-19. The specimen sequenced was PBMCs or T cells enriched from blood (not recorded which). V usage is TRBV20-1 and J usage is TRBJ2-5, with D perhaps TRBD2 (6 bases). The CDR3 nucleotides read TGCAGTGCTAGAACCGGCGGGGCCCAGTACTTC. This codes for CSARTGGAQYF.